The 18 T cell receptor beta chains given below trace back to one sample, sequenced in a study of blood T cell repertoires in COVID-19. Data came from immunoSEQ multiplex PCR; TCRdb stores just in-frame clones and leaves some out. The sample shows 260,000 or so clones, approximately 85% of them seen only once. Sequenced sample: peripheral blood. Receptors originate from a young man with active or convalescent COVID-19.

The chain has TRBV7-6 and TRBJ2-1, with D possibly matching TRBD2 (6 bases). V lost 1 base, J lost 5 bases, and 15 bases lay in between. The germline CDR1 and CDR2 sequences are SGHVS and FNYEAQ. This CDR3 has 16 amino acids. The CDR3 nucleotides are TGTGCCAGCAGCTTAGAGGTGGGGACTTCAAACAATGAGCAGTTCTTC. Its protein product is CASSLEVGTSNNEQFF. The full variable domain, rest sourced from reference TRBV7-6 and TRBJ2-1, is GAGVSQSPRYKVTKRGQDVALRCDPISGHVSLYWYRQALGQGPEFLTYFNYEAQQDKSGLPNDRFSAERPEGSISTLTIQRTEQRDSAMYRCASSLEVGTSNNEQFFGPGTRLTVL.

The chain is built from TRBV4-1 and TRBJ1-5, with D hard to call. Trimming left V 1 base short and J 1 base short, with 14 bases between. The CDR3 totals 17 residues. CDR1 and CDR2 (germline): MGHRA, YSYEKL. The CDR3 DNA reads TGCGCCAGCAGCCAAGGCTGGGCCCGTGGAAGCAATCAGCCCCAGCATTTT. Its translation is CASSQGWARGSNQPQHF.

V gene TRBV25-1 combines with J gene TRBJ1-5; 7 bases map to TRBD1. CDR3 size: 17 residues. Germline loops: CDR1 MGHDK, CDR2 SYGVNS. V gave up 3 bases and J gave up 8 bases; unmatched junction bases: 16. As DNA, the CDR3 is TGTGCCAGCAGTGATGACCGGGACAGCTTTATGGTGGAGCCCCAGCATTTT. Translation: CASSDDRDSFMVEPQHF. The full variable domain, in which reference TRBV25-1 and TRBJ1-5 provide the parts outside the CDR3, is EADIYQTPRYLVIGTGKKITLECSQTMGHDKMYWYQQDPGMELHLIHYSYGVNSTEKGDLSSESTVSRIRTEHFPLTLESARPSHTSQYLCASSDDRDSFMVEPQHFGDGTRLSIL.

The chain couples TRBV5-5 to TRBJ1-2; a weak D match, TRBD1 (5 bases). Germline V gene data show CDR1 as SGHKS and CDR2 as YYEKEE (reference sequence). V dropped 2 bases and J dropped 2 bases, with 10 bases sitting between them. The CDR3 loop spans 14 amino acids. CDR3 bases: TGTGCCAGCAGCTTCGGACGGGGGAACTATGGCTACACCTTC. Translated, it gives CASSFGRGNYGYTF.

The chain is built from TRBV27 and TRBJ1-1; unclear D gene. The germline V gene has CDR1 MNHEY and CDR2 SMNVEV (reference sequence). Between the trimmed V and J ends, which lost 2 bases and 8 bases, there was a span of 21 bases. The CDR3 loop spans 16 amino acids. CDR3 coding DNA: TGTGCCAGCAGTTTACAAGTCCCTAATCGGGGTTCGGAAGCTTTCTTT. Translated: CASSLQVPNRGSEAFF.

The rearrangement joins TRBV27 to TRBJ1-1; D is ambiguous. In germline, CDR1 is MNHEY, CDR2 SMNVEV (reference sequence). Trimming stripped 8 bases from V and 3 bases from J, with 22 bases between. The CDR3 totals 16 residues. Here the CDR3 DNA reads TGTGCCAGCGCTTACATAAGAGGTGCGGCTTACACTGAAGCTTTCTTT. Encoded protein: CASAYIRGAAYTEAFF.

The chain is built from TRBV10-3 and TRBJ2-7; tentative D call: TRBD1 (5 bases). Trimming removed 4 bases at V and 4 bases at J, with 11 bases between. There are 13 residues in the CDR3. Germline V gene data show CDR1 as ENHRY and CDR2 as SYGVKD. CDR3 residues: CAISVGRAYEQYF. CDR3 DNA: TGTGCCATCAGTGTCGGCAGGGCATACGAGCAGTACTTC.

V gene TRBV5-1 combines with J gene TRBJ1-1; D ambiguous. Germline loops: CDR1 SGHRS, CDR2 YFSETQ. CDR3 length equals 13 residues. The germline V and J ends were trimmed by 10 bases and 0 bases, with 13 bases remaining between them. CDR3 amino acids: CASGREMNTEAFF. Here the CDR3 DNA reads TGCGCCTCCGGAAGGGAGATGAACACTGAAGCTTTCTTT.

The rearrangement joins TRBV11-3 to TRBJ2-1; 9 bases are a match to TRBD1. With V trimmed by 5 bases and J by 7 bases, 12 bases remained unmatched. The CDR3 is 16 residues long. CDR1 SGHNT and CDR2 YENEEA come from the germline V gene. CDR3 nucleotides: TGTGCCAGCAGCCCCGGGACAGGGCGGGGAAAGAATGAGCAGTTCTTC. The encoded protein is CASSPGTGRGKNEQFF.

The chain has TRBV5-4 and TRBJ2-7, with 7 bases lining up with TRBD1. The trim removed 4 bases at V and 1 base at J, leaving 8 bases unmatched. Germline V gene lookup returns CDR1 SGHNT and CDR2 YYREEE (reference sequence). The CDR3 sequence is 15 residues long. CDR3 coding DNA: TGTGCCAGCAGCCAGGACAGGTCCGGGTCCTACGAGCAGTACTTC. Amino acid sequence: CASSQDRSGSYEQYF. The complete variable domain, with remaining parts taken from reference TRBV5-4 and TRBJ2-7, reads ETGVTQSPTHLIKTRGQQVTLRCSSQSGHNTVSWYQQALGQGPQFIFQYYREEENGRGNFPPRFSGLQFPNYSSELNVNALELDDSALYLCASSQDRSGSYEQYFGPGTRLTVT.

The rearrangement uses TRBV6-1 and TRBJ1-1; D gene uncertain. The CDR3 loop spans 15 amino acids. Germline values: CDR1 MNHNS, CDR2 SASEGT. V lost 1 base and J lost 2, with 11 bases in between. CDR3 amino acids: CASSEDAAVNTEAFF. The CDR3, as DNA: TGTGCCAGCAGTGAAGACGCTGCGGTCAACACTGAAGCTTTCTTT.

The genes are TRBV11-2 and TRBJ2-3; TRBD2 matches at 7 bases. The ends lost 5 bases at V and 4 bases at J; junction bases unmatched: 12. The CDR3 runs to 16 residues. The V gene's germline CDR1 is SGHAT and CDR2 FQNNGV. The CDR3 region is CASSPIGLAEADTQYF. The CDR3 DNA sequence: TGTGCCAGCAGCCCGATCGGCCTAGCGGAGGCAGATACGCAGTATTTT. Complete variable domain (other parts from reference TRBV11-2 and TRBJ2-3): EAGVAQSPRYKIIEKRQSVAFWCNPISGHATLYWYQQILGQGPKLLIQFQNNGVVDDSQLPKDRFSAERLKGVDSTLKIQPAKLEDSAVYLCASSPIGLAEADTQYFGPGTRLTVL.

This rearrangement joins TRBV11-2 to TRBJ1-2; D uncertain. This CDR3 is 12 amino acids long. CDR1 SGHAT and CDR2 FQNNGV come from the germline V gene. V was pared by 4 bases and J by 4 bases, with 7 bases between. CDR3 DNA: TGTGCCAGCAGCTCGGACTTCTATGGCTACACCTTC. Its protein is CASSSDFYGYTF.

V usage is TRBV5-8 and J usage is TRBJ1-2; possibly TRBD1 for D (6 bases). V lost 2 bases to trimming and J lost 7 bases, with 9 bases between them. The germline V gene has CDR1 SGHTS and CDR2 YDEGEE. The CDR3 has 12 residues. The CDR3 is CASSFRGRGYTF. CDR3 coding DNA: TGTGCCAGCAGCTTCAGGGGACGTGGCTACACCTTC.

CDR3 sequence reads: CASSWGTGAGLETQYF. The CDR3 DNA reads as TGTGCCAGTAGTTGGGGGACAGGGGCGGGTTTGGAGACCCAGTACTTC. The chain joins TRBV19 to TRBJ2-5, with 10 bases that match TRBD1. Per the germline V gene, CDR1 is LNHDA and CDR2 is SQIVND (reference sequence). The CDR3 is 16 amino acids. After removal of 5 bases from V and 5 bases from J, the junction contained 11 bases not matched to a gene.

The chain recombines TRBV3-1 (or the pseudogene TRBV3-2) with TRBJ1-6, with 8 bases identical to TRBD1. This CDR3 is 17 amino acids long. Trimming took 4 bases from V and 8 from J; bases not matched to a gene: 13. Germline V gives CDR1 LGHDT, CDR2 YNNKEL (reference sequence). The CDR3 here is CASSRDYRQGRDSPLHF. The CDR3 DNA is TGTGCCAGCAGCCGAGACTACAGACAGGGGAGGGATTCACCCCTCCACTTT.

This chain uses TRBV4-3 with TRBJ2-1, with 8 nucleotides matching TRBD2. Germline trimming cut 0 bases from V and 8 bases from J; bases unmatched to any gene: 12. Germline lookup yields CDR1 LGHNA and CDR2 YSLEER. The CDR3 is 17 amino acids. The CDR3 sequence is CASSQDRLAGVWDEQFF. In DNA, the CDR3 is TGCGCCAGCAGCCAAGATCGGCTAGCGGGCGTGTGGGATGAGCAGTTCTTC.

This rearrangement joins TRBV18 to TRBJ2-7, with TRBD2 matching 12 bases. The CDR3 runs 13 residues. V was clipped by 7 bases and J by 6 bases; unmatched bases: 4. CDR1 KGHSH and CDR2 LQKENI come from the germline V gene. CDR3 sequence reads: CASWTSGDTEQYF. The DNA of the CDR3 is TGTGCCAGCTGGACTAGCGGGGATACCGAGCAGTACTTC.